This T cell receptor beta chain was identified during a study of shared clonotypes between healthy human individuals (dated by TCRdb to the early 2020s). For context, the study as a whole: A few men and two women, aged 18 to 49 years, made up the cohort. For each donor, three plates each were used for CD4 naive and CD4 memory, two plates were used for CD8 naive, and one plate was used for CD8 memory. The study deeply sequenced blood TCR repertoires of about 5 healthy adults to estimate repertoire size and the extent of clonotype sharing between individuals. Libraries were prepared and TCR repertoires were sequenced by different laboratories using diverse techniques, in order to increase sequencing depth and limit assay-specific biases. Leukapheresis yielded between about 0.94 and 8.9 billion PBMCs per donor.

Regarding this clone: The antigen it recognizes is unknown. Base quality data are lacking; no much larger clone is found one base away.

Overall results and qualifications from the work: Even with the large sequencing depth, rarefaction of the sorted-subset datasets indicated that sequencing was incomplete. Pairwise subsampling indicated that sequencing depth was expected to affect the degree of clonotype sharing among donors. Across a few donors, about 5.2% of naive CD4, around 3.5% of naive CD8, around 2.5% of memory CD4, and approximately 0.42% of memory CD8 clonotypes were shared. Sampling was limited to blood, and TCR repertoires in tissue likely differ from TCR repertoires in blood. Naive subsets generally had larger estimated clonotype richness than memory subsets did. Because the study included a small number of donors, the genetic and exposure-history diversity represented was limited. Compared with non-shared clonotypes, the clonotypes found in all four sorted-subset donors had higher generation probabilities.

Donors were healthy HIV-negative adults with no recently reported acute infections or vaccinations. Every donor was a Caucasian adult living in Nashville, Tennessee, USA. CD4+ T cells were enriched through magnetic negative selection, after which naive cells were positively selected on CD45RA and the remaining negative fraction served as the memory subset. Blood was collected by leukapheresis, and PBMCs were isolated by Ficoll-Histopaque density gradient centrifugation and then cryopreserved in liquid nitrogen vapor phase. Purity and quantity of every magnetically sorted T cell population were checked by analytical flow cytometry. Genomic DNA was isolated from every sorted fraction and measured by UV absorbance on a Nanodrop 2000c. Based on the germline V gene, the CDR1 and CDR2 sequences are MNHEY and SVGAGI. Unmatched junction bases come to 5, with V trimmed by 5 bases and J by 2 bases. The CDR3, cysteine through phenylalanine, is 14 amino acids long. Just CDR3 DNA is preserved here, 42 bases in frame from base 1.

Using the deep immunoSEQ assay, TCR CDR3 regions were amplified from genomic DNA by multiplex PCR. Genomic DNA extracted from each cell subset was distributed evenly over all wells of several immunoSEQ 96-well plates, and each plate served as one replicate. For sorted subsets, about 0.2 ug genomic DNA, equal to about 30,000 T cell genomes, was loaded into each replicate PCR. Purified libraries were measured with a Qubit 3.0 fluorometer, size-checked on a Bioanalyzer 2100, and measured again with the KAPA Library Quantification kit. Each immunoSEQ 96-well plate was sequenced on its own single-read 150-cycle Illumina NextSeq 550 flow cell. In the paper's pipeline: Because the immunoSEQ output included only junctional sequences and no quality scores, the filtering could not be the same as the filtering used for full-length reads. Sequences were annotated with PyIR, a Python wrapper for IgBLAST v1.9, and V/J genes and CDR3 were assigned using IMGT germline references. Any read was removed if the V/J assignment was weak (E-value above 1e-6), the CDR3 was missing, or the read contained stop codons, out-of-frame junctions, or ambiguous translated residues. V3J clonotypes were defined as sequences sharing an identical inferred V gene, J gene, and CDR3 amino acid sequence. Percentage overlap between repertoires was calculated by dividing the number of shared unique clonotypes by the size of the smaller repertoire. Richness of each repertoire was evaluated using RTK rarefaction, the Chao1 estimator, and Recon v2.1 estimates of unobserved clonotypes. Generation probabilities were computed with OLGA for all TCRbeta clonotypes obtained by the gDNA method from several donors. The table comes from immuneACCESS by way of TCRdb, which keeps in-frame sequences with V and J called. Part of the clones is missing from these tables; in studies checked, under half for an unresolved V gene and the rest for unknown reasons. V, J and clone size derive from that table, while D and trimming were established from the DNA sequence. In this sample the table shows roughly 2,300,000 clones, less than 95% of which occur a single time. The top ten clones comprise 0.37% of the sample.

This receptor was identified in a man aged 18 to 29 in good health. Some clones in this sample may be carry-over from other donors' samples. The rearrangement joined TRBV6-5 to TRBJ2-7; the central 8 bases match TRBD1. Input material: naive CD4+ T cells from PBMCs. Sample cell subset or site, as interpreted from the label and publication: CD45RA+ positively selected. The sequenced DNA: TGTGCCAGCAGTCACGACAGGGGAGCCTACGAGCAGTACTTC. It codes for CASSHDRGAYEQYF.